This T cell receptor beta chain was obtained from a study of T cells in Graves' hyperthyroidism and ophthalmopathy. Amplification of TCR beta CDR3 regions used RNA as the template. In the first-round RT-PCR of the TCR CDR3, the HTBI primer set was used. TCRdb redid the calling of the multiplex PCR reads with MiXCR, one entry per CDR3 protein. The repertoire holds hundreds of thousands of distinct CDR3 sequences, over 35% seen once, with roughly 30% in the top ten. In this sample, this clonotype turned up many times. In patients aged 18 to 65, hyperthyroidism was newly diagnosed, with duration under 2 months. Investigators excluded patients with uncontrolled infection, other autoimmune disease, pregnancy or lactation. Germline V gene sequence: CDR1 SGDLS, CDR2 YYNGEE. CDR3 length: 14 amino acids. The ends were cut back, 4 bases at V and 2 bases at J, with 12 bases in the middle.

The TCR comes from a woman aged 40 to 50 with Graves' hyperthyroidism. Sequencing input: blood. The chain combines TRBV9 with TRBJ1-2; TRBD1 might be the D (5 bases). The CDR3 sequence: CASSTQGGNYGYTF. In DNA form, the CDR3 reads TGTGCCAGCAGCACTCAGGGCGGAAACTATGGCTACACCTTC.